This entry concerns a single TCR beta chain. Its antigen is unknown. Repertoires were generated with immunoSEQ multiplex PCR, while TCRdb's copy carries only in-frame clones and drops some. The table includes 120,000 or so clones, over 75% detected once. Germline V gene data show CDR1 as SGHRS and CDR2 as YFSETQ. CDR3 length: 14 amino acids. The V gene lost 0 bases and the J gene lost 1 base, with 5 bases spanning the gap. This record belongs to a study of T cell responses to AZD1222 COVID-19 vaccine. Overall study context: Pooling covered second doses at about 4 or about 12 weeks.

Study-level results: Clonal diversity was possibly underestimated, and the donors were mostly white British, with more females.

Material: peripheral blood, obtained on day 0 of AZD1222 vaccination. The TCR comes from an adult in good health. The rearrangement links TRBV5-1 to TRBJ1-3; no clear D gene. The CDR3 reads CASSLGGSGNTIYF. The CDR3 nucleotides are TGCGCCAGCAGCTTGGGTGGATCTGGAAACACCATATATTTT. Variable domain in full (rest from reference TRBV5-1 and TRBJ1-3): KAGVTQTPRYLIKTRGQQVTLSCSPISGHRSVSWYQQTPGQGLQFLFEYFSETQRNKGNFPGRFSGRQFSNSRSEMNVSTLELGDSALYLCASSLGGSGNTIYFGEGSWLTVV.